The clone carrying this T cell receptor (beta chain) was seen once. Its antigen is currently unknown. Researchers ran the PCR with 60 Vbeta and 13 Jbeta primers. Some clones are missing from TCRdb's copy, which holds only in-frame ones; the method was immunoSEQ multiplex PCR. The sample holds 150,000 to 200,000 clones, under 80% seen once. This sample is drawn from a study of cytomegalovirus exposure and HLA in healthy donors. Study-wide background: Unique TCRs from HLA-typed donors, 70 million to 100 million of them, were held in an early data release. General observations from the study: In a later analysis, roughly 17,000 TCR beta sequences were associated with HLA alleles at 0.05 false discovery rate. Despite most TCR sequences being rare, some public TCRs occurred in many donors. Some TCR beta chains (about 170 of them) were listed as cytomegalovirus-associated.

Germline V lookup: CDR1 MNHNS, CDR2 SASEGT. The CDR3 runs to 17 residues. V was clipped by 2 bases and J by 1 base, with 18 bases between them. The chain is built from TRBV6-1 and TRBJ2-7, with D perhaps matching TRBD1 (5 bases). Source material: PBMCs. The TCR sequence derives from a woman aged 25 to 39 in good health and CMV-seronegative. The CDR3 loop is CASSEIIDYDRSYEQYF. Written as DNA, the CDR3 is TGTGCCAGCAGTGAAATAATCGATTACGACAGATCCTACGAGCAGTACTTC.